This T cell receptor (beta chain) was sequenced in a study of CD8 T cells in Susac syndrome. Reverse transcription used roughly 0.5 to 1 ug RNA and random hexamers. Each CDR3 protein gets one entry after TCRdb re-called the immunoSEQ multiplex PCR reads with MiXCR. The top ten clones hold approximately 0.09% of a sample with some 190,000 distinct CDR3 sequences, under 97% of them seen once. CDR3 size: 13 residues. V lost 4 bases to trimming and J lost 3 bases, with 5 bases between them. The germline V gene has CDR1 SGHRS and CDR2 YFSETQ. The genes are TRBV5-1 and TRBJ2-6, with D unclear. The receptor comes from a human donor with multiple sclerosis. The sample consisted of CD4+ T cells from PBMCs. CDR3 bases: TGCGCCAGCAGCCCTCGTGGGGCCAACGTCCTGACTTTC. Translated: CASSPRGANVLTF. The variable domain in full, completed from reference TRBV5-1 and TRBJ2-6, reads KAGVTQTPRYLIKTRGQQVTLSCSPISGHRSVSWYQQTPGQGLQFLFEYFSETQRNKGNFPGRFSGRQFSNSRSEMNVSTLELGDSALYLCASSPRGANVLTFGAGSRLTVL.